This TCR beta chain was identified in a study of cytomegalovirus exposure and HLA in healthy donors. Germline lookup yields CDR1 GTSNPN and CDR2 SVGIG (reference sequence). This CDR3 has 13 amino acids. V shed 8 bases, J shed 5 bases, and the junction held 8 bases outside the gene matches. Regarding this clone: Its antigen is still unknown.

General observations from the study: Among the sequence variants, a highly shared cluster was likely an artifact of sequencing. Previously analyzed data showed that most TCR beta V segments were productive at a frequency of about 90% or about 30%. Researchers reported in a later analysis that a missense DCLRE1C variant was tied to TCR beta V- and J-gene trimming. The authors excluded some V segments, including TRBV6-2 and TRBV6-3, as indistinguishable.

The primer mix had 60 Vbeta and 13 Jbeta primers. The table came from immunoSEQ multiplex PCR; TCRdb's copy has only in-frame clones and leaves some out. The sample lists around 180,000 clones; around 81% were seen once. This receptor was obtained from a woman aged 18-29 years in good health and CMV-seropositive. This chain links TRBV30 with TRBJ1-4; the match to TRBD1 covers 7 bases. Input material: PBMCs. The CDR3 nucleotides are TGTGCCAGAAACAGGGGTGCCAATGAAAAACTGTTTTTT. Protein: CARNRGANEKLFF.